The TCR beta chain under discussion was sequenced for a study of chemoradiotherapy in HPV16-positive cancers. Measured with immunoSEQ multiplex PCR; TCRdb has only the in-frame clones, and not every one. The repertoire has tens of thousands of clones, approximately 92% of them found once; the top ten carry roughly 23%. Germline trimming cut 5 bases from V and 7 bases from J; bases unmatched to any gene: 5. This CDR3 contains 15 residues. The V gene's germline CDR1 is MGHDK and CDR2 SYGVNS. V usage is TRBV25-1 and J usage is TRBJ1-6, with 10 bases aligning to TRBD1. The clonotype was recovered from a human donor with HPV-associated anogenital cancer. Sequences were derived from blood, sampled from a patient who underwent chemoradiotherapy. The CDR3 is CASSPRTGGNSPLHF. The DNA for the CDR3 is TGTGCCAGCAGTCCCCGGACAGGGGGAAATTCACCCCTCCACTTT. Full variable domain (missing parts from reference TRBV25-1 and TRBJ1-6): EADIYQTPRYLVIGTGKKITLECSQTMGHDKMYWYQQDPGMELHLIHYSYGVNSTEKGDLSSESTVSRIRTEHFPLTLESARPSHTSQYLCASSPRTGGNSPLHFGNGTRLTVT.